The next 3 T cell receptor beta chains were all read from a single sample in a study of T-cell reconstitution after alpha-beta-depleted transplantation in children. Library preparation (for TCRbeta) was performed with unique molecular identifiers. TCRdb independently ran MiXCR on the PCR reads; one entry per CDR3 protein. The table lists about 200,000 distinct CDR3 sequences, 6.6% of them singletons. The material sequenced was PBMCs, taken before TCRalphabeta/CD19-depleted stem cell transplant. These receptors came from a boy aged 2 to 10 with acute lymphoblastic leukemia, due to receive a stem cell transplant.

This clonotype was found many times. The J gene is TRBJ2-7, the V gene TRBV27, with 9 bases matching TRBD2. Germline values: CDR1 MNHEY, CDR2 SMNVEV (reference sequence). V shed 4 bases, J shed 0 bases, and the junction held 1 base outside the gene matches. The CDR3 extends over 14 amino acids. Here the CDR3 reads CASSSTSGSYEQYF. The CDR3 DNA reads TGTGCCAGCAGTTCGACTAGCGGCTCCTACGAGCAGTACTTC.

In its sample, this clonotype was seen a few times. This chain connects TRBV30 to TRBJ1-1; TRBD1 agrees at 9 bases. Per the germline V gene, CDR1 is GTSNPN and CDR2 is SVGIG (reference sequence). This CDR3 spans 13 amino acids. The ends lost 4 bases at V and 8 bases at J; junction bases unmatched: 8. CDR3 nucleotide sequence: TGTGCCTGGAATAGCCTGGGACAGGGCGAAGCTTTCTTT. Its protein is CAWNSLGQGEAFF.

The chain recombines TRBV4-2 with TRBJ1-6, with TRBD1 matching 12 bases. CDR1 is LGHNA, CDR2 YNFKEQ, per germline. The V segment lost 8 bases and the J segment 9 bases; nucleotides outside the gene matches: 11. The CDR3 is 16 amino acids. This CDR3 reads CASGLAAGQGASPLHF. As DNA, the CDR3 is TGTGCCAGCGGCTTGGCCGCGGGACAGGGGGCTTCACCCCTCCACTTT.